This record covers a single T cell receptor beta chain. Antigen unknown. This specimen belongs to a study of STAT5B mutations in CD4+ large granular lymphocyte leukemia. Whole-study findings and limits: Patient CD4-sorted repertoires looked more clonal than healthy CD4+ repertoires, even without putative leukemic clones. Data were not HLA-matched across samples.

The repertoire was sequenced with immunoSEQ multiplex PCR; TCRdb's copy has only in-frame clones and lacks some. The repertoire holds around 1,500 clones, 75% to 80% seen once, with 75% to 90% in the top ten. Sequencing was carried out using PBMCs. This TCR came from a woman in her sixties or seventies with CD4+ T-cell large granular lymphocyte leukemia.

DNA for the CDR3: TGTGCCAGCAGCGAGGGACAGGGGATCTCTGAGTTCTTC. It yields the protein CASSEGQGISEFF. The chain links TRBV2 to TRBJ2-1; 10 bases fit TRBD1. The V and J ends lost 6 bases and 14 bases, in that order; junction bases with no gene match: 10. The CDR3 spans 13 residues. Germline CDR1 is SNHLY and CDR2 is FYNNEI.